Given below is one TCR beta chain in context. Method: immunoSEQ multiplex PCR; TCRdb's copy keeps in-frame clones and lacks some. The profile shows about 240,000 clones, about 90% of them singletons. This entry belongs to a study of blood T cell repertoires in COVID-19. Sample: PBMCs or T cells enriched from blood (not recorded which). The receptor's source is a woman aged 40 to 55 with acute COVID-19.

The CDR3 nucleotides are TGCGCCAGCAGCTTGGGGGACTATCGGGAGACCCAGTACTTC. It is translated as CASSLGDYRETQYF. V usage is TRBV5-1 and J usage is TRBJ2-5, with TRBD2 matching 7 bases. Germline V gives CDR1 SGHRS, CDR2 YFSETQ. V shed 0 bases, J shed 5 bases, and the junction held 4 bases outside the gene matches. There are 14 residues in the CDR3.